What follows are 8 T cell receptor beta chains derived from one specimen sequenced in a study of T cell responses to AZD1222 COVID-19 vaccine. The method was immunoSEQ multiplex PCR; TCRdb's version includes in-frame clones alone and lacks a portion of them. The data show some 150,000 clones, with less than 95% seen just once and 0.95% to 1.5% held by the top ten. The sample in question was peripheral blood, obtained on day 0 of AZD1222 vaccination. The receptor set was obtained from an adult in good health.

This chain links TRBV7-8 with TRBJ2-3; 7 positions match TRBD1. Unmatched junction bases numbered 5, after V lost 2 bases and J lost 0 bases. Looked up from germline, CDR1 is SGHVS and CDR2 is FQNEAQ. This CDR3 is built from 16 residues. CDR3: CASSLIGGPSTDTQYF. DNA of the CDR3: TGTGCCAGCAGCTTAATAGGGGGCCCTAGCACAGATACGCAGTATTTT.

The rearrangement uses TRBV11-2 and TRBJ1-5; 7 positions match TRBD1. The CDR3 totals 13 residues. With V trimmed by 6 bases and J by 6 bases, 5 bases remained unmatched. The germline gives CDR1 SGHAT, CDR2 FQNNGV. The CDR3 nucleotides read TGTGCCAGCAGTGGGACAGAGGGTCAGCCCCAGCATTTT. Translated: CASSGTEGQPQHF.

The chain links TRBV6-1 to TRBJ2-1; D remains unclear. Trimming removed 1 base at V and 6 bases at J, with 7 bases between. Germline values: CDR1 MNHNS, CDR2 SASEGT. The CDR3 has 13 residues. The CDR3 reads CASSEGLGNEQFF. The CDR3 nucleotides read TGTGCCAGCAGTGAAGGACTCGGCAATGAGCAGTTCTTC.

The chain recombines TRBV27 with TRBJ1-1; D remains unclear. V lost 2 bases and J 0 bases, leaving 7 bases between the germline ends. The CDR3 is made up of 14 amino acids. CDR1 MNHEY and CDR2 SMNVEV come from the germline V gene (reference sequence). The CDR3 protein is CASSLSRLNTEAFF. CDR3 nucleotides: TGTGCCAGCAGTTTAAGTCGTTTGAACACTGAAGCTTTCTTT.

The CDR3 region is CASSQLKEGDRVLYGYTF. CDR3 DNA: TGCGCCAGCAGCCAACTTAAAGAAGGGGACAGGGTGTTATATGGCTACACCTTC. The rearrangement uses TRBV4-1 and TRBJ1-2, with TRBD1 identical over 9 bases. The germline V gene has CDR1 MGHRA and CDR2 YSYEKL. J lost 5 bases, V lost 2 bases, and 15 bases had no gene match. The CDR3 is made up of 18 amino acids.

The CDR3 loop is CASSPDRVRNEQFF. CDR3 bases: TGTGCCAGCTCCCCGGACAGGGTACGCAATGAGCAGTTCTTC. The chain links TRBV18 to TRBJ2-1; 8 bases map to TRBD1. This CDR3 is 14 amino acids long. V was pared by 6 bases and J by 6 bases, with 7 bases of the junction left unmatched. Germline V gives CDR1 KGHSH, CDR2 LQKENI.

This clone was counted a single time. The CDR3 DNA reads TGTGCCAGCAGTCTGACCGGTAATGAGCAGTTCTTC. Translation gives CASSLTGNEQFF. The chain has TRBV2 and TRBJ2-1; no clear D. The CDR3 is 12 residues long. CDR1 SNHLY and CDR2 FYNNEI come from the germline V gene. Trimming removed 5 bases at V and 7 bases at J, with 9 bases between. Combining the CDR3 with reference TRBV2 and TRBJ2-1 gives the whole variable domain EPEVTQTPSHQVTQMGQEVILRCVPISNHLYFYWYRQILGQKVEFLVSFYNNEISEKSEIFDDQFSVERPDGSNFTLKIRSTKLEDSAMYFCASSLTGNEQFFGPGTRLTVL.

The chain recombines TRBV5-1 with TRBJ2-1, with D maybe TRBD2 (5 bases). V lost 0 bases, J lost 8 bases, and 15 bases lay in between. The CDR3 spans 15 residues. Looked up from germline, CDR1 is SGHRS and CDR2 is YFSETQ. The CDR3 DNA follows: TGCGCCAGCAGCTTGGGGTATGGGAGCCGAGATGAGCAGTTCTTC. Residues: CASSLGYGSRDEQFF.